A selection of T cell receptor beta chains follows, all from one sample in a study of blood T cells in healthy people across ages. Each CDR3 protein is one row after TCRdb ran MiXCR on the 5' RACE reads. Of 1.4 million or so distinct CDR3 sequences listed, roughly two fifths are singletons. The sequenced sample consisted of blood. Every receptor here comes from a woman aged 18-29 years in good health. The conserved cysteine and the conserved F or W are not part of the CDR3 here. Not all rows give a size; the values are once, few, many and, for expanded clones, a class.

v_call	clone_size	j_call	cdr3_aa
TRBV18	-	TRBJ2-3	ASSPKRTRNTDTQY
TRBV12-3/TRBV12-4	-	TRBJ2-3	ASSYRTTISADTQY
TRBV30	-	-	AWSVRATHYEQY
TRBV7-9	-	TRBJ2-7	ASSPKEIYEQY
TRBV10-3	few	TRBJ2-7	AISELGSAYEQY
TRBV12-3/TRBV12-4	-	-	ASSPTVGETQY
TRBV29-1	many	TRBJ2-1	SVGWGHNEQF
TRBV27	few	TRBJ2-3	ASSLRGLDTDTQY
TRBV7-2	few	TRBJ2-1	ASSFKAGVGEQF
TRBV25-1	-	TRBJ2-5	ASSEYQGKETQY
TRBV27	few	TRBJ1-4	ASRRQALANEKLF
TRBV7-8	few	TRBJ2-1	ASRGSGSGATYNEQF
TRBV20-1	few	TRBJ1-5	SARGQGGSNQPQH
TRBV12-3/TRBV12-4	many	TRBJ2-3	ASIPRETDTQY
TRBV12-3/TRBV12-4	-	TRBJ1-1	ASTGGRAANTEAF
TRBV6-2/TRBV6-3	-	TRBJ2-1	ASKRIERNEQF
TRBV12-3/TRBV12-4	few	-	ASSFFQRENEQY
TRBV28	-	TRBJ2-7	ASRGSGRGEQY
TRBV7-2	-	TRBJ2-5	ASSLAWALNEQY
TRBV7-9	few	TRBJ1-2	ASSWGVAFYGYT
TRBV6-5	-	TRBJ1-2	ASSPGTNSYGHT
TRBV10-3	-	TRBJ2-3	ATGPPSPDTQY
TRBV20-1	-	TRBJ2-3	SARDPHSQGGTDTQY
TRBV10-2	-	TRBJ2-1	ASRRQGSDEQF
TRBV20-1	few	TRBJ1-5	SARGGHINSNQPQH
TRBV14	-	TRBJ2-3	ASSQTGYTQY
TRBV4-1	few	TRBJ1-6	ASSQVRGASYNSPLH